A selection of T cell receptor beta chains follows, all from one sample in a study of shared clonotypes between healthy human individuals. Profiling relied on immunoSEQ multiplex PCR, and the TCRdb table lists in-frame clones only, not all of them. Seen here are more than 400,000 clones, about 96% observed once, and the top ten hold approximately 0.067%. The material sequenced was naive CD4+ T cells sorted from blood. The receptors were sampled from a woman aged 25-40 years in good health. CDR3s include the opening cysteine and the closing phenylalanine or tryptophan. A D gene is named only where the DNA matches it firmly. The size field is filled for only some rows; it gives once, few, many or a size class.

DNA: TGCGCCAGCAGCCCCACCCCGGACAGGCAGACTGAAGCTTTCTTT; CDR3: CASSPTPDRQTEAFF; J: TRBJ1-1; size: NA; V: TRBV4-1; D: TRBD1
DNA: TGTGCCAGCAGTATCTACATGACAGGACCAGGGACCCGGTACTTC; CDR3: CASSIYMTGPGTRYF; J: TRBJ2-5; size: NA; V: TRBV28; D: NA
DNA: TGTGCCAGCTCACCTACTTCCCTGGGGGCTGAAGCTTTCTTT; CDR3: CASSPTSLGAEAFF; J: TRBJ1-1; size: NA; V: TRBV18; D: NA
DNA: TGCGCCAGCAGCCTAAGACCAGGGGGGACTGAAGCTTTCTTT; CDR3: CASSLRPGGTEAFF; J: TRBJ1-1; size: NA; V: TRBV5-1; D: TRBD1
DNA: TGTGCCTGGAGTGGAGGCGCCTACCTCTTACACGAGCAGTACTTC; CDR3: CAWSGGAYLLHEQYF; J: TRBJ2-7; size: once; V: TRBV30; D: NA
DNA: TGCAGCGTTGAAGGGGTGGGGGGAGCAAACACTGAAGCTTTCTTT; CDR3: CSVEGVGGANTEAFF; J: TRBJ1-1; size: NA; V: TRBV29-1; D: NA
DNA: TGTGCCAGCCAGGGGGGCAGGTTGAACACTGAAGCTTTCTTT; CDR3: CASQGGRLNTEAFF; J: TRBJ1-1; size: NA; V: TRBV19; D: TRBD1
DNA: TGTGCCAGCAGCCAATTTCGTTCCCGGAGACTAGCGGGAGACGGTACAGATACGCAGTATTTT; CDR3: CASSQFRSRRLAGDGTDTQYF; J: TRBJ2-3; size: NA; V: TRBV16; D: TRBD2
DNA: TGTGCCAGTAGCCCGGAAGGGGAATTCAACTATGGCTACACCTTC; CDR3: CASSPEGEFNYGYTF; J: TRBJ1-2; size: few; V: TRBV19; D: NA
DNA: TGTGCCAGCAGCAAGACCCCCGGGACAGGGACGAAAGGGAACACTGAAGCTTTCTTT; CDR3: CASSKTPGTGTKGNTEAFF; J: TRBJ1-1; size: NA; V: TRBV21-1; D: NA
DNA: TGTGCCAGCAGCTTAGTACTGGGGCTAAACACTGAAGCTTTCTTT; CDR3: CASSLVLGLNTEAFF; J: TRBJ1-1; size: NA; V: TRBV7-2; D: NA
DNA: TGCAGCGTTGTTAACAGGGCAGAAGAGACCCAGTACTTC; CDR3: CSVVNRAEETQYF; J: TRBJ2-5; size: NA; V: TRBV29-1; D: NA
DNA: TGTGCCAGCGCAAGGGGGGCGCTGGCCGAGCAGTACTTC; CDR3: CASARGALAEQYF; J: TRBJ2-7; size: few; V: TRBV2; D: NA
DNA: TGTGCCAGCAGTGTCGACCCTAGGGGACAGCCTTACGAGCAGTACTTC; CDR3: CASSVDPRGQPYEQYF; J: TRBJ2-7; size: NA; V: TRBV28; D: TRBD1
DNA: TGTGCCAGCAGCTTAGACCCGCCAAGCGTGGGAAACACCATATATTTT; CDR3: CASSLDPPSVGNTIYF; J: TRBJ1-3; size: NA; V: TRBV7-2; D: NA
DNA: TGTGCCAGTGCGGAACAGGGAGAGCCCAATTCACCCCTCCACTTT; CDR3: CASAEQGEPNSPLHF; J: TRBJ1-6; size: NA; V: TRBV19; D: NA
DNA: TGTGCCAGCAGCTCAGTATCAACGTTGGCCGGGGAGCTGTTTTTT; CDR3: CASSSVSTLAGELFF; J: TRBJ2-2; size: NA; V: TRBV7-9; D: NA
DNA: TGTGCCAGCAGCTACTCGGGCGCCTACCAGTTCTTC; CDR3: CASSYSGAYQFF; J: TRBJ2-1; size: NA; V: TRBV7-9; D: NA
DNA: TGTGCCAGCAGTATAGGGACTAGCGGGAGTGGCTACGAGCAGTACTTC; CDR3: CASSIGTSGSGYEQYF; J: TRBJ2-7; size: NA; V: TRBV28; D: TRBD2
DNA: TGTGCCAGCAGCCCCGGAGGCGGGAGGGCCTACAATGAGCAGTTCTTC; CDR3: CASSPGGGRAYNEQFF; J: TRBJ2-1; size: NA; V: TRBV7-2; D: TRBD2
DNA: TGTGCCAGCTCCACTGGGGGGTCGACTGAAGCTTTCTTT; CDR3: CASSTGGSTEAFF; J: TRBJ1-1; size: NA; V: TRBV18; D: NA
DNA: TGTGCCAGCAGTTCGGGGGATTTCGAAAAACTGTTTTTT; CDR3: CASSSGDFEKLFF; J: TRBJ1-4; size: NA; V: TRBV27; D: NA
DNA: TGTGCCAGCAGCGTAGAGGTGGGCGCGAATGAGCAGTTCTTC; CDR3: CASSVEVGANEQFF; J: TRBJ2-1; size: NA; V: TRBV9; D: NA
DNA: TGTGCCAGCTCACCGGGCGAAAGGGTCCTGAGCTACACCTTC; CDR3: CASSPGERVLSYTF; J: TRBJ1-2; size: NA; V: TRBV18; D: NA
DNA: TGCGCCAGCAGCTTGGGACAGGGCCAGGAAAAACTGTTTTTT; CDR3: CASSLGQGQEKLFF; J: TRBJ1-4; size: NA; V: TRBV5-1; D: TRBD1
DNA: TGTGCCAGCAGCTTATCGACAATTGGCGAGCAGTACTTC; CDR3: CASSLSTIGEQYF; J: TRBJ2-7; size: NA; V: TRBV7-9; D: NA
DNA: TGTGCCTGGAGTGTCGGGGGGCAAGTTGAAGCTTTCTTT; CDR3: CAWSVGGQVEAFF; J: TRBJ1-1; size: once; V: TRBV30; D: NA
DNA: TGCGCCAGCAGCCAATTGGACAGGGACAGGTACGAGCAGTACTTC; CDR3: CASSQLDRDRYEQYF; J: TRBJ2-7; size: NA; V: TRBV4-1; D: TRBD1
DNA: TGTGCCAGTAGTTGGGCTAGCGGGAGGGTGGATGAGCAGTTCTTC; CDR3: CASSWASGRVDEQFF; J: TRBJ2-1; size: once; V: TRBV19; D: TRBD2
DNA: TGTGCCAGCAGCGTAGGTAATAGCGGGAGCCCCCAAGAGACCCAGTACTTC; CDR3: CASSVGNSGSPQETQYF; J: TRBJ2-5; size: NA; V: TRBV9; D: TRBD2
DNA: TGCGCCAGCAGCTTGGGGCCGTCTAGCACAGATACGCAGTATTTT; CDR3: CASSLGPSSTDTQYF; J: TRBJ2-3; size: NA; V: TRBV5-1; D: NA
DNA: TGTGCCAGCAGTACCCGGGACACCCAGCATTTT; CDR3: CASSTRDTQHF; J: TRBJ1-5; size: NA; V: TRBV6-6; D: NA
DNA: TGCGCCAGCAGCTTAGGGAGCTCCTACGAGCAGTACTTC; CDR3: CASSLGSSYEQYF; J: TRBJ2-7; size: NA; V: TRBV5-1; D: NA
DNA: TGTGCCAGCTCACCACTCTCTCTAGCGGCCACCTACGAGCAGTACTTC; CDR3: CASSPLSLAATYEQYF; J: TRBJ2-7; size: NA; V: TRBV18; D: TRBD2
DNA: TGTGCCAGCAGTGCCTACCCCAGGGGTACTCAAAACATTCAGTACTTC; CDR3: CASSAYPRGTQNIQYF; J: TRBJ2-4; size: NA; V: TRBV28; D: NA
DNA: TGTGCCAGCAGCCAAGGGAGGGGGCTGCAGCCCCAGCATTTT; CDR3: CASSQGRGLQPQHF; J: TRBJ1-5; size: NA; V: TRBV4-2; D: TRBD1
DNA: TGTGCCAGCAGTATACTTACAGGGTTTGATCAGCCCCAGCATTTT; CDR3: CASSILTGFDQPQHF; J: TRBJ1-5; size: NA; V: TRBV2; D: NA
DNA: TGTGCCAGCAGCTTGTATGCAGCCTCTGGAAACACCATATATTTT; CDR3: CASSLYAASGNTIYF; J: TRBJ1-3; size: NA; V: TRBV5-6; D: NA
DNA: TGTGCCAGTAGGTCAGGCGGCATTCAGTACTTC; CDR3: CASRSGGIQYF; J: TRBJ2-4; size: NA; V: TRBV19; D: NA
DNA: TGTGCCAGCAGTGAAGGAGGGGTCCAAGAGACCCAGTACTTC; CDR3: CASSEGGVQETQYF; J: TRBJ2-5; size: NA; V: TRBV2; D: NA
DNA: TGTGCCAGCAGCTCACTGGACAGGGTCCTCCCTTCCTCCTACGAGCAGTACTTC; CDR3: CASSSLDRVLPSSYEQYF; J: TRBJ2-7; size: NA; V: TRBV13; D: TRBD1
DNA: TGTGCCAGCAGTTACTCAGCAGCCCTGAGGTCCTACGAGCAGTACTTC; CDR3: CASSYSAALRSYEQYF; J: TRBJ2-7; size: NA; V: TRBV6-6; D: NA
DNA: TGTGCCAGCAGCTTACGGACAGGGAAACGCAGCTCCTACAATGAGCAGTTCTTC; CDR3: CASSLRTGKRSSYNEQFF; J: TRBJ2-1; size: NA; V: TRBV5-6; D: TRBD1
DNA: TGTGCCAGCAGCGCCCGGGACAGTTTAGGGCAGTACTTC; CDR3: CASSARDSLGQYF; J: TRBJ2-7; size: NA; V: TRBV9; D: TRBD1
DNA: TGTGCCTGGAGTCGTATGAACACTGAAGCTTTCTTT; CDR3: CAWSRMNTEAFF; J: TRBJ1-1; size: NA; V: TRBV30; D: NA
DNA: TGTGCCAGCAGCTTAGCTTTCTCCTACGAGCAGTACTTC; CDR3: CASSLAFSYEQYF; J: TRBJ2-7; size: NA; V: TRBV7-2; D: NA
DNA: TGTGCCAGCAGACCCGACGGGCGGGTTCGAGAGACCCAGTACTTC; CDR3: CASRPDGRVRETQYF; J: TRBJ2-5; size: NA; V: TRBV7-9; D: NA
DNA: TGTGCCAGCAGCGCTATTCTCTGGGGCACAGATACGCAGTATTTT; CDR3: CASSAILWGTDTQYF; J: TRBJ2-3; size: NA; V: TRBV9; D: NA
DNA: TGCGCCAGCAGCTTGACCGGGACTAGCGGGGACTACGAGCAGTACTTC; CDR3: CASSLTGTSGDYEQYF; J: TRBJ2-7; size: NA; V: TRBV5-1; D: TRBD2
DNA: TGCGCCAGCAGTGAAGGGGTCAGGTACGGGGAGCTGTTTTTT; CDR3: CASSEGVRYGELFF; J: TRBJ2-2; size: NA; V: TRBV5-1; D: NA
DNA: TGTGCCAGCAGCCAACCGTCGGGCACTGAAGCTTTCTTT; CDR3: CASSQPSGTEAFF; J: TRBJ1-1; size: NA; V: TRBV7-8; D: NA
DNA: TGTGCCAGCAGCTTGATTGATCAAGTCCCTGGAAACACCATATATTTT; CDR3: CASSLIDQVPGNTIYF; J: TRBJ1-3; size: NA; V: TRBV5-4; D: NA
DNA: TGTGCCAGCAGTTTGGAGGACGGCTACGAGCAGTACTTC; CDR3: CASSLEDGYEQYF; J: TRBJ2-7; size: NA; V: TRBV28; D: NA